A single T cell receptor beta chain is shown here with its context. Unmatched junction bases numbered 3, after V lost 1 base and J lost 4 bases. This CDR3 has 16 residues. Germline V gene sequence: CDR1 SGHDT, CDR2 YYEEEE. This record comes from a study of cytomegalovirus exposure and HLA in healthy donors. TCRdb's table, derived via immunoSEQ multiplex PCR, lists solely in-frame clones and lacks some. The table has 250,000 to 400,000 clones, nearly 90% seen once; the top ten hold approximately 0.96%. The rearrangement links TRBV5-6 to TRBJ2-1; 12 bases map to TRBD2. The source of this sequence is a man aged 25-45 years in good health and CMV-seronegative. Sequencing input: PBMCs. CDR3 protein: CASSLSLAGGYNEQFF. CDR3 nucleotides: TGTGCCAGCAGCTTGAGTCTAGCGGGGGGGTACAATGAGCAGTTCTTC.